The rows below give T cell receptor beta chains drawn from one sample of a study of T cells after yellow fever vaccination. Each CDR3 protein gets one entry after TCRdb re-called the 5' RACE reads with MiXCR. Among about 230,000 distinct CDR3 sequences listed, approximately 6.3% were seen once. Sequenced material: CD4+ T cells sorted from PBMCs, taken on the day of the yellow fever booster vaccination. The receptors shown here come from a man under 40 who received the YFV17D yellow fever vaccine. The CDR3 runs from the conserved cysteine through the conserved F or W. A D gene is named only where the DNA matches it firmly. Clone size is not always given. Where it is, it says once, few, many or a class for expanded clones.

V: TRBV29-1; J: TRBJ2-3; D: -; size: many; CDR3: CSGGVRRDTQYF; DNA: TGCAGCGGGGGGGTCCGCAGAGATACGCAGTATTTT
V: TRBV7-2; J: TRBJ2-7; D: TRBD2; size: many; CDR3: CASKIAGAYEQYF; DNA: TGTGCCAGCAAAATAGCGGGAGCCTACGAGCAGTACTTC
V: TRBV20-1; J: TRBJ2-1; D: TRBD2; size: few; CDR3: CSTLGGSSYNEQFF; DNA: TGCAGTACCCTGGGCGGGAGTTCCTACAATGAGCAGTTCTTC
V: TRBV7-2; J: TRBJ2-2; D: -; size: -; CDR3: CASSLAVVAGELFF; DNA: TGTGCCAGCAGCTTGGCCGTAGTAGCCGGGGAGCTGTTTTTT
V: TRBV20-1; J: TRBJ2-1; D: -; size: -; CDR3: CSASVAEGYNEQFF; DNA: TGCAGTGCTAGCGTAGCGGAGGGTTACAATGAGCAGTTCTTC
V: TRBV15; J: TRBJ1-6; D: -; size: -; CDR3: CATRQTGGISPLHF; DNA: TGTGCCACCCGCCAGACAGGAGGAATTTCACCACTCCACTTT
V: TRBV9; J: TRBJ2-2; D: TRBD2; size: -; CDR3: CASSTSGTSGTNTGELFF; DNA: TGTGCCAGCAGCACCTCCGGGACTAGCGGCACGAACACCGGGGAGCTGTTTTTT
V: TRBV30; J: TRBJ2-4; D: -; size: many; CDR3: CAWSPYVQAKNIQYF; DNA: TGTGCCTGGAGTCCATATGTCCAAGCCAAAAACATTCAGTACTTC
V: TRBV3-1; J: TRBJ2-7; D: TRBD2; size: many; CDR3: CASSQVTSGRVFPSYEQYF; DNA: TGTGCCAGCAGCCAAGTCACTAGCGGGAGGGTCTTCCCATCCTACGAGCAGTACTTC
V: TRBV24-1; J: TRBJ2-1; D: TRBD1; size: many; CDR3: CATSRAIDRGDEQFF; DNA: TGTGCCACCAGTAGGGCGATCGACAGGGGGGATGAGCAGTTCTTC
V: TRBV7-2; J: TRBJ2-3; D: TRBD2; size: many; CDR3: CASSLTSATTDTQYF; DNA: TGTGCCAGCAGCTTGACTAGCGCGACCACAGATACGCAGTATTTT
V: TRBV12-3/TRBV12-4; J: TRBJ2-2; D: -; size: many; CDR3: CASSWAGELFF; DNA: TGTGCCAGCAGTTGGGCCGGGGAGCTGTTTTTT
V: TRBV29-1; J: TRBJ2-7; D: -; size: few; CDR3: CSVEGVGYEQYF; DNA: TGCAGCGTTGAGGGGGTCGGGTACGAGCAGTACTTC
V: TRBV5-1; J: TRBJ2-3; D: TRBD2; size: many; CDR3: CASSRERGEADTQYF; DNA: TGCGCCAGCAGCCGGGAGCGGGGGGAAGCAGATACGCAGTATTTT
V: TRBV10-3; J: TRBJ2-3; D: -; size: -; CDR3: CAISKERDTQYF; DNA: TGTGCCATCAGTAAGGAGAGAGATACGCAGTATTTT
V: TRBV28; J: TRBJ2-5; D: -; size: many; CDR3: CASSFIGREGETQYF; DNA: TGTGCCAGCAGTTTTATTGGCAGGGAAGGAGAGACCCAGTACTTC
V: TRBV5-1; J: TRBJ1-1; D: -; size: few; CDR3: CASRQSPNYDTEAFF; DNA: TGCGCCAGCCGCCAATCTCCCAATTACGACACTGAAGCTTTCTTT
V: TRBV7-2; J: TRBJ2-7; D: -; size: few; CDR3: CASSTRFEQYF; DNA: TGTGCCAGCAGCACAAGATTCGAGCAGTACTTC
V: TRBV7-9; J: TRBJ1-1; D: -; size: -; CDR3: CASSLGDWAFNTKAFF; DNA: TGTGCCAGCAGCTTAGGCGACTGGGCCTTTAACACTAAAGCTTTCTTT
V: TRBV12-3/TRBV12-4; J: TRBJ2-1; D: -; size: -; CDR3: CASQSQGGSNEQFF; DNA: TGTGCCAGCCAAAGCCAGGGGGGGAGCAATGAGCAGTTCTTC
V: TRBV6-1; J: TRBJ2-2; D: -; size: -; CDR3: CASSEWGRQRQSGELFF; DNA: TGTGCCAGCAGTGAATGGGGACGTCAGAGACAGTCCGGGGAGCTGTTTTTT
V: TRBV7-2; J: TRBJ2-5; D: TRBD1; size: -; CDR3: CASITSLDRVRQETQYF; DNA: TGTGCCAGCATCACTTCCCTCGACAGGGTACGGCAAGAGACCCAGTACTTC
V: TRBV20-1; J: TRBJ2-1; D: TRBD1; size: many; CDR3: CSARETGTGGINEQFF; DNA: TGCAGTGCTAGAGAGACCGGGACAGGGGGAATCAATGAGCAGTTCTTC
V: TRBV20-1; J: TRBJ2-4; D: TRBD2; size: many; CDR3: CSARGTSGIAKNIQYF; DNA: TGCAGTGCGCGGGGGACTAGCGGTATAGCCAAAAACATTCAGTACTTC
V: TRBV7-2; J: TRBJ2-2; D: -; size: few; CDR3: CASSSGLGLFF; DNA: TGTGCCAGCAGCTCGGGATTAGGGCTGTTTTTT
V: TRBV10-1; J: TRBJ2-2; D: -; size: few; CDR3: CASMEGNTGELFF; DNA: TGCGCCAGCATGGAAGGGAACACCGGGGAGCTGTTTTTT
V: TRBV5-1; J: TRBJ2-7; D: -; size: many; CDR3: CASSLEASPYEQYF; DNA: TGCGCCAGCAGCTTGGAGGCTTCACCCTACGAGCAGTACTTC
V: TRBV28; J: TRBJ2-3; D: -; size: -; CDR3: CASSPDSGTSFSTDTQYF; DNA: TGTGCTTCCTCTCCCGATAGCGGAACCTCCTTTAGCACAGATACGCAGTATTTT
V: TRBV18; J: TRBJ2-7; D: -; size: -; CDR3: CASSPRASSREEQYF; DNA: TGTGCCAGCTCACCTCGCGCAAGCTCCCGGGAGGAGCAGTACTTC
V: TRBV25-1; J: TRBJ2-2; D: TRBD2; size: few; CDR3: CASSDRSGRVDTGELFF; DNA: TGTGCCAGCAGTGACCGTAGCGGGAGGGTGGACACCGGGGAGCTGTTTTTT
V: TRBV20-1; J: TRBJ2-2; D: TRBD2; size: -; CDR3: CSASSGRRRAGELFF; DNA: TGCAGTGCTAGTAGCGGGAGGAGGAGGGCCGGGGAGCTGTTTTTT
V: TRBV5-1; J: TRBJ1-5; D: -; size: -; CDR3: CASSLDGSRESQPQHF; DNA: TGCGCCAGCAGCTTGGATGGGAGTAGGGAAAGTCAGCCCCAGCATTTT
V: TRBV2; J: TRBJ2-3; D: TRBD2; size: many; CDR3: CASRTSGADTQYF; DNA: TGTGCCAGTCGGACTAGCGGGGCAGATACGCAGTATTTT
V: TRBV20-1; J: TRBJ2-7; D: TRBD2; size: few; CDR3: CSARPSGSYEQYF; DNA: TGCAGTGCTAGGCCCAGCGGGAGCTACGAGCAGTACTTC
V: TRBV27; J: TRBJ2-3; D: -; size: many; CDR3: CASSSRRDTDTQYF; DNA: TGTGCCAGCAGTAGTAGGAGGGACACAGATACGCAGTATTTT
V: TRBV12-3/TRBV12-4; J: TRBJ2-1; D: TRBD2; size: few; CDR3: CASNRSGGNSGRGNEQFF; DNA: TGTGCCAGCAATCGATCAGGGGGTAATAGCGGGAGAGGCAATGAGCAGTTCTTC
V: TRBV6-1; J: TRBJ2-2; D: -; size: many; CDR3: CASSAPGLNTGELFF; DNA: TGTGCCAGCAGTGCTCCGGGCCTGAACACCGGGGAGCTGTTTTTT
V: TRBV7-9; J: TRBJ2-7; D: TRBD2; size: few; CDR3: CASSSLGLAGSYEQYF; DNA: TGTGCCAGCAGCTCACTAGGGCTAGCGGGAAGCTACGAGCAGTACTTC
V: TRBV6-5; J: TRBJ1-6; D: -; size: few; CDR3: CAARGSNSPLHF; DNA: TGTGCCGCAAGAGGGAGTAATTCACCCCTCCACTTT
V: TRBV5-6; J: TRBJ1-2; D: TRBD1; size: -; CDR3: CASSSSPTGGNGYTF; DNA: TGTGCCAGCAGCAGCAGCCCGACAGGGGGCAATGGCTACACCTTC
V: TRBV20-1; J: TRBJ2-7; D: -; size: -; CDR3: CSARDQQSSYEQYF; DNA: TGCAGTGCTAGAGACCAACAGAGCTCCTACGAGCAGTACTTC